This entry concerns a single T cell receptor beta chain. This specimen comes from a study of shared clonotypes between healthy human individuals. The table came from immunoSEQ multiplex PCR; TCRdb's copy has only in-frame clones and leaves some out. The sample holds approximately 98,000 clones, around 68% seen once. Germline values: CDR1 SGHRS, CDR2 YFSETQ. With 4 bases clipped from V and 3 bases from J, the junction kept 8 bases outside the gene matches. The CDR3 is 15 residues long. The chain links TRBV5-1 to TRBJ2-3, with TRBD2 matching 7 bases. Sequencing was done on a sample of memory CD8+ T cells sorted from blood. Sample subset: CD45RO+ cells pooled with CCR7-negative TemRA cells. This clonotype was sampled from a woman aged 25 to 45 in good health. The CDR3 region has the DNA TGCGCCAGCAGCCTCCCTGCGGGAGCGACAGATACGCAGTATTTT. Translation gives CASSLPAGATDTQYF.